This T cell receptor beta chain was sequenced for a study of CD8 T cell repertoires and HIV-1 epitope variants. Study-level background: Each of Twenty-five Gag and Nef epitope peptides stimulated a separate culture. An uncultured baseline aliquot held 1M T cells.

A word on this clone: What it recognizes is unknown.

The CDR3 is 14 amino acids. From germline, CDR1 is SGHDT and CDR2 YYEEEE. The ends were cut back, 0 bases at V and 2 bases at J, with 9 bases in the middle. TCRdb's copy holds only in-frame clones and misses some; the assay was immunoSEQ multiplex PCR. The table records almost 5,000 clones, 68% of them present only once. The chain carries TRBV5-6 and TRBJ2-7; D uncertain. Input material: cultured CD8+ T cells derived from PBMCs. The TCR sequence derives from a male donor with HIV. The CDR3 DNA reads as TGTGCCAGCAGCTTGGCGGGCTCGACCTACGAGCAGTACTTC. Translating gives CASSLAGSTYEQYF. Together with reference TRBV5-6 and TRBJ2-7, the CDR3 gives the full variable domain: DAGVTQSPTHLIKTRGQQVTLRCSPKSGHDTVSWYQQALGQGPQFIFQYYEEEERQRGNFPDRFSGHQFPNYSSELNVNALLLGDSALYLCASSLAGSTYEQYFGPGTRLTVT.